Given below is one T cell receptor (beta chain) in context. Both 60 Vbeta primers and 13 Jbeta primers went into the PCR. The protocol was immunoSEQ multiplex PCR, while the TCRdb copy is restricted to in-frame clones and leaves out a portion. This table has approximately 160,000 clones, 65% to 70% appearing once. This record belongs to a study of cytomegalovirus exposure and HLA in healthy donors. Germline V lookup: CDR1 SNHLY, CDR2 FYNNEI. Trimming at V came to 6 bases and at J to 0 bases, leaving 8 bases not matched to a gene. The CDR3 is 16 amino acids. The receptor was derived from a young woman in good health and CMV-seropositive. This chain uses TRBV2 with TRBJ1-1; 9 bases agree with TRBD1. The sample comprised PBMCs. The CDR3 region is CASRAGTGFMNTEAFF. The CDR3, as DNA: TGTGCCAGCAGAGCCGGGACAGGGTTCATGAACACTGAAGCTTTCTTT.